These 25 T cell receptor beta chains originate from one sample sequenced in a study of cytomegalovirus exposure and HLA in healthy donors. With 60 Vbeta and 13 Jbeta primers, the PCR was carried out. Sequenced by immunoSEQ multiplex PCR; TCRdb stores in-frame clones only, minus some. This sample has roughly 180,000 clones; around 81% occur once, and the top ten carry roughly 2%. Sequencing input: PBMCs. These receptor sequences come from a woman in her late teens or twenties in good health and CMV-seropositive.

The CDR3 spells CASSLTESGYGYTF. The DNA for the CDR3 is TGTGCCAGCAGTTTAACAGAGAGTGGCTATGGCTACACCTTC. The rearrangement joins TRBV27 to TRBJ1-2; D is undetermined. Germline CDR1 MNHEY, CDR2 SMNVEV (reference sequence). V lost 2 bases and J 4 bases, leaving 11 bases between the germline ends. This CDR3 has 14 residues.

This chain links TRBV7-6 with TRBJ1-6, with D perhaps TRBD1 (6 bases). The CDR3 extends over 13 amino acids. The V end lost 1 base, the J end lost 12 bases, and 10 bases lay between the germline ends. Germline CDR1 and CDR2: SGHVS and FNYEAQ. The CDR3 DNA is TGTGCCAGCAGCTTAGGAGGGGGACGACCCCTCCACTTT. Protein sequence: CASSLGGGRPLHF.

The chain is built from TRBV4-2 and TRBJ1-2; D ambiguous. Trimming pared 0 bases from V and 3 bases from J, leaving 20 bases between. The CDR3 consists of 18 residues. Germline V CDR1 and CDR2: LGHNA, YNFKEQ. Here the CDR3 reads CASSQDVRVGRGYYGYTF. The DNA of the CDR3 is TGTGCCAGCAGCCAAGATGTGAGGGTGGGCAGAGGATACTATGGCTACACCTTC.

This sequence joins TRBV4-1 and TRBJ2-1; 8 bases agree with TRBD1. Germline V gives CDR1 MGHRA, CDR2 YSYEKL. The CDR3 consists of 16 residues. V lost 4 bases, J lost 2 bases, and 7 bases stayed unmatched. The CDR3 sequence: CASSPAQGEAYNEQFF. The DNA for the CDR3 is TGCGCCAGCAGCCCGGCACAGGGGGAGGCCTACAATGAGCAGTTCTTC.

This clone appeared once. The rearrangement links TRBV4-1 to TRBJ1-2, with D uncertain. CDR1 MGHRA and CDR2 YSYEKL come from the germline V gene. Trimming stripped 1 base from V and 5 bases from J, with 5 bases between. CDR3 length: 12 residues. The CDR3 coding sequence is TGCGCCAGCAGCCAAGGAGAGTATGGCTACACCTTC. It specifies CASSQGEYGYTF.

CDR3 coding DNA: TGCGCCAGCAGCTTTAGTCCCCCCTCCTACGAGCAGTACTTC. This codes for CASSFSPPSYEQYF. The genes are TRBV5-1 and TRBJ2-7; D gene uncertain. The germline V and J ends were trimmed by 2 bases and 0 bases, with 9 bases remaining between them. Germline V gene sequence: CDR1 SGHRS, CDR2 YFSETQ. The CDR3 has 14 amino acids.

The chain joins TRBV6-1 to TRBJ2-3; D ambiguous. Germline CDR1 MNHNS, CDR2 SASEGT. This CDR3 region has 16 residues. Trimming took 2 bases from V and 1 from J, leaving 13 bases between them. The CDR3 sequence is CASSEFGPSGTDTQYF. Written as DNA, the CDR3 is TGTGCCAGCAGTGAATTTGGGCCTTCCGGCACAGATACGCAGTATTTT.

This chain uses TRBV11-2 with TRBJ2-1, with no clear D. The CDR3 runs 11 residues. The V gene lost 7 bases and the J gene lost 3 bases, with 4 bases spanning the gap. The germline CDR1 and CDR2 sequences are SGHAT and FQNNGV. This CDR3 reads CASNRYNEQFF. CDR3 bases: TGTGCCAGCAATCGCTACAATGAGCAGTTCTTC.

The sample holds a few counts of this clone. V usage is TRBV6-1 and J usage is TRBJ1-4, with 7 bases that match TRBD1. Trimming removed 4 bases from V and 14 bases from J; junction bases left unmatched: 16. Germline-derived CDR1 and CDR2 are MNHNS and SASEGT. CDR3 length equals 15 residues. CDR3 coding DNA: TGTGCCAGCAGTGGACAGGGAGGTATGCCGGAGTTGCTGTTTTTT. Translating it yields CASSGQGGMPELLFF.

DNA of the CDR3: TGTGCCAGCAGCATGGCATGGGGAGTAGGGCATTCACCCCTCCACTTT. Translation: CASSMAWGVGHSPLHF. The chain combines TRBV5-4 with TRBJ1-6; D unresolved. The CDR3 consists of 16 residues. V lost 4 bases and J lost 8, with 19 bases in between. Germline CDR1 and CDR2: SGHNT and YYREEE (reference sequence).

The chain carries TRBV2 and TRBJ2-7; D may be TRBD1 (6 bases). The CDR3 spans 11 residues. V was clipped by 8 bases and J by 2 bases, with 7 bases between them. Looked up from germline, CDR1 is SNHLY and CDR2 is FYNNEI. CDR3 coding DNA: TGTGCCAGCGAGGGGGCCTACGAGCAGTACTTC. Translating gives CASEGAYEQYF. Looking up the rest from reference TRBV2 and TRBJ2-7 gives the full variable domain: EPEVTQTPSHQVTQMGQEVILRCVPISNHLYFYWYRQILGQKVEFLVSFYNNEISEKSEIFDDQFSVERPDGSNFTLKIRSTKLEDSAMYFCASEGAYEQYFGPGTRLTVT.

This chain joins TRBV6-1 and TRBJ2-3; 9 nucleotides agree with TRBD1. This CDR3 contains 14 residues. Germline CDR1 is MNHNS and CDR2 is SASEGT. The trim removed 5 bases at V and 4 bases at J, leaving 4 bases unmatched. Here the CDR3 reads CASSRDRVSDTQYF. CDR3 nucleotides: TGTGCCAGCAGTCGGGACAGGGTGTCAGATACGCAGTATTTT.

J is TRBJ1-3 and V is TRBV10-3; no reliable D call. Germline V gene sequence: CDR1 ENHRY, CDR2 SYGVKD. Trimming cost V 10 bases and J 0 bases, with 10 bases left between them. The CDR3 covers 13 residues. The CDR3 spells CATNGNSGNTIYF. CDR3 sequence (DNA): TGTGCCACGAATGGCAACTCTGGAAACACCATATATTTT.

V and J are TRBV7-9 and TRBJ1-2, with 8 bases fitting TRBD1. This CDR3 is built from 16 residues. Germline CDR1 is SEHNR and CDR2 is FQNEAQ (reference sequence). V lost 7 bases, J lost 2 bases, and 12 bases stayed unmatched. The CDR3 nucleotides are TGTGCCAGCAACCCCGGCAGGGGGCCAGAAAACTATGGCTACACCTTC. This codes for CASNPGRGPENYGYTF.

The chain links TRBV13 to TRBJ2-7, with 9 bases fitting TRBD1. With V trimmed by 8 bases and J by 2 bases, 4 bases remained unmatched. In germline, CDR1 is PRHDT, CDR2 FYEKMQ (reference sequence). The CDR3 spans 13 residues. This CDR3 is CASGTGKAYEQYF. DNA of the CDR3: TGTGCCAGCGGGACAGGGAAAGCCTACGAGCAGTACTTC.

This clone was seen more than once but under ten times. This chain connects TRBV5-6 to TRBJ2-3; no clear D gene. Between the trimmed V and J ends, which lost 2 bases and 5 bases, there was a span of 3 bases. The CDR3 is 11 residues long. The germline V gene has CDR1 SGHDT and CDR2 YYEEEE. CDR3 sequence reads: CASSFQDTQYF. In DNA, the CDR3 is TGTGCCAGCAGCTTCCAAGATACGCAGTATTTT.

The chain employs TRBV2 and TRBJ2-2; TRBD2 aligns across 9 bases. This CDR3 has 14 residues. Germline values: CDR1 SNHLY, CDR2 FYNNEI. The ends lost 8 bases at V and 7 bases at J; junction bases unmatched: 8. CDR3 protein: CASDSSGVYGELFF. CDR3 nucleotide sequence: TGTGCCAGCGACTCTAGCGGGGTGTACGGGGAGCTGTTTTTT.

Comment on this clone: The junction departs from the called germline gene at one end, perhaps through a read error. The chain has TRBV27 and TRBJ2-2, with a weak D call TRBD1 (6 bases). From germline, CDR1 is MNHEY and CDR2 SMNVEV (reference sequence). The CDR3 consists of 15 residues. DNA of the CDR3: TGTGCCAGCAGTTTCGAGGGGGTTGACACCGGGGAGCCGTTTTTT. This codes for CASSFEGVDTGEPFF.

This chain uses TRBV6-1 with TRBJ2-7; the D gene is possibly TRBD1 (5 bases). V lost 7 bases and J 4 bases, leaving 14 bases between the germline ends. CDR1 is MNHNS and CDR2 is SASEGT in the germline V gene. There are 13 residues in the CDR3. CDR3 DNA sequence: TGTGCCAGCAAACAGGCCCTCCCGTACGAGCAGTACTTC. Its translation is CASKQALPYEQYF.

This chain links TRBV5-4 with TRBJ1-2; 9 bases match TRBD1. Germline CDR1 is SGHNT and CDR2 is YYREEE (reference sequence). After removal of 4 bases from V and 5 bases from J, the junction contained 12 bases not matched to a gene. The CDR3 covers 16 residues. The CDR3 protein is CASSPHKPQGAYGYTF. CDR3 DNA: TGTGCCAGCAGCCCCCACAAGCCACAGGGGGCGTATGGCTACACCTTC.

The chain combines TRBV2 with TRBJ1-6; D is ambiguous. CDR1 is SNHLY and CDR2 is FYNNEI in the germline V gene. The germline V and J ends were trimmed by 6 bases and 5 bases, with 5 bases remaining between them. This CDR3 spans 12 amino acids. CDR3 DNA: TGTGCCAGCAGGGGAGATAATTCACCCCTCCACTTT. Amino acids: CASRGDNSPLHF.

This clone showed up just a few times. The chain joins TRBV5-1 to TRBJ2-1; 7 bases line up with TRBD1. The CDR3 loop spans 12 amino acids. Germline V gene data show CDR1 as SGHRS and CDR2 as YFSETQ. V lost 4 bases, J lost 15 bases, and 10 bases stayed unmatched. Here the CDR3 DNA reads TGCGCCAGCAGCAATACAGGGGATCGGGCGTTCTTC. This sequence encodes CASSNTGDRAFF.

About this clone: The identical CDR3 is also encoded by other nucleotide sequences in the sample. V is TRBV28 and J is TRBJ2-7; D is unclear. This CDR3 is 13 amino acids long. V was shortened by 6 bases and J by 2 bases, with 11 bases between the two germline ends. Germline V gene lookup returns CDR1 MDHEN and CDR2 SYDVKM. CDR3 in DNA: TGTGCCAGCAGGCCTCCGGCGGCCTACGAGCAGTACTTC. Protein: CASRPPAAYEQYF.

CDR3 DNA: TGTGCCAGCAGTGTGAGTGCTTTGCGAGAGACCCAGTACTTC. The encoded protein is CASSVSALRETQYF. The chain employs TRBV6-1 and TRBJ2-5; D is undetermined. V was cut by 4 bases and J by 4 bases, with 13 bases left in between. The CDR3 contains 14 residues. Germline CDR1 reads MNHNS; CDR2 reads SASEGT.

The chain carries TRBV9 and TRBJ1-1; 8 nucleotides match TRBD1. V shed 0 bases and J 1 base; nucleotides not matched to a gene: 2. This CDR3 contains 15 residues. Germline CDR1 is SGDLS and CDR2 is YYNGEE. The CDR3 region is CASSVGQGPNTEAFF. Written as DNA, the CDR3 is TGTGCCAGCAGCGTAGGACAGGGGCCGAACACTGAAGCTTTCTTT. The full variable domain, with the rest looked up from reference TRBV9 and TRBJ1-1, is DSGVTQTPKHLITATGQRVTLRCSPRSGDLSVYWYQQSLDQGLQFLIQYYNGEERAKGNILERFSAQQFPDLHSELNLSSLELGDSALYFCASSVGQGPNTEAFFGQGTRLTVV.